The rows below give T cell receptor beta chains drawn from one sample of a study of spatial heterogeneity in lung cancer. TCRdb re-called the 5' RACE reads through MiXCR, storing one row per CDR3 protein. The sample lists 2,500 to 3,500 distinct CDR3 sequences, roughly 5.7% seen once, with 30% to 35% in the top ten. The sequences come from lung tumor tissue, collected at surgery. The receptors originated from a male donor with early-stage non-small cell lung cancer. CDR3s include the opening cysteine and the closing phenylalanine or tryptophan. D genes are given only for firm matches. The size of a clone is reported for some rows only, either as once, few or many, or as a class for expanded clones.

NA	TRBV9	TRBJ2-1	many	TGTGCCAGCAGCGGGACTACAGACTACAATGAGCAGTTCTTC	CASSGTTDYNEQFF
NA	TRBV3-1	TRBJ2-5	medium-sized	TGTGCCAGCAGCCAAAACCCAGGGTGGCAAGAGACCCAGTACTTC	CASSQNPGWQETQYF
TRBD1	TRBV28	TRBJ2-1	medium-sized	TGTGCCAGCAGTACCCACAGGGGAAATGAGCAGTTCTTC	CASSTHRGNEQFF
NA	TRBV5-1	TRBJ2-7	NA	TGCGCCAGCAGCCTCTCACAGGTAACCTACGAGCAGTACTTC	CASSLSQVTYEQYF
TRBD1	TRBV29-1	TRBJ1-2	few	TGCAGCGTCACGACAGGGGACCATGGCTACACCTTC	CSVTTGDHGYTF
NA	TRBV29-1	TRBJ2-6	medium-sized	TGCAGCGTTGAAAGGTACTCTGGGGCCAACGTCCTGACTTTC	CSVERYSGANVLTF
TRBD2	TRBV10-3	TRBJ2-1	many	TGTGCCACCAAAGGGACTAGCGGGGGGGACAATGAGCAGTTCTTC	CATKGTSGGDNEQFF
NA	TRBV7-2	TRBJ2-5	medium-sized	TGTGCCAGCAGCTTAATAGCGGTAGAGACCCAGTACTTC	CASSLIAVETQYF
TRBD1	TRBV6-6	TRBJ1-1	many	TGTGCCAGCAGTTTACCCGGGACAGCTACGTATGAAGCTTTCTTT	CASSLPGTATYEAFF
NA	TRBV2	TRBJ1-4	medium-sized	TGTGCCAGCAGTGGTACAGGAGCCCTCTATGAAAAACTGTTTTTT	CASSGTGALYEKLFF
NA	TRBV11-2	TRBJ2-2	medium-sized	TGTGCCAGCAGCAGACGGACCACCGGGGAGCTGTTTTTT	CASSRRTTGELFF